These 23 T cell receptor beta chains came from one sample sequenced in a study of blood T cell repertoires in COVID-19. Method: immunoSEQ multiplex PCR; TCRdb's copy keeps in-frame clones and lacks some. The sample holds some 530,000 clones; more than 85% are singletons and the top ten take just over 8%. Source material: PBMCs or T cells enriched from blood (not recorded which). The receptors here all came from a woman in her fifties or sixties who had recovered from COVID-19.

The chain employs TRBV7-2 and TRBJ2-2; a possible D gene is TRBD2 (7 bases). Germline V gene data show CDR1 as SGHTA and CDR2 as FQGNSA. CDR3 size: 15 residues. The V end was cut by 9 bases, the J end by 2 bases, with 16 bases between. This CDR3 is CASKWGGPNTGELFF. For the CDR3, the DNA is TGTGCCAGTAAATGGGGGGGCCCTAACACCGGGGAGCTGTTTTTT.

J is TRBJ2-6 and V is TRBV10-2, with 7 bases identical to TRBD1. The CDR3 is made up of 17 amino acids. J lost 0 bases, V lost 7 bases, and 9 bases had no gene match. Germline CDR1 WSHSY, CDR2 SAAADI. The CDR3 bases are TGCGCCAGCACTACTGACAGGGCCCCCTCTGGGGCCAACGTCCTGACTTTC. This encodes CASTTDRAPSGANVLTF.

This clone showed up just once. The J gene is TRBJ2-7, the V gene TRBV13, with 9 bases aligning to TRBD2. Germline V CDR1 and CDR2: PRHDT, FYEKMQ (reference sequence). After removal of 8 bases from V and 0 bases from J, the junction contained 5 bases not matched to a gene. CDR3 length equals 14 residues. CDR3 residues: CASFERGVSYEQYV. For the CDR3, the DNA is TGTGCCAGCTTCGAGCGGGGGGTCTCCTACGAGCAGTACGTC.

V is TRBV10-3 and J is TRBJ1-6, with 7 bases aligning to TRBD1. The germline V gene has CDR1 ENHRY and CDR2 SYGVKD. This CDR3 contains 14 residues. Germline trimming cut 11 bases from V and 5 bases from J; bases unmatched to any gene: 9. CDR3 loop: CAARQGTDNSPLHF. The CDR3 nucleotides read TGTGCCGCCCGACAGGGTACGGATAATTCACCCCTCCACTTT.

The chain is built from TRBV14 and TRBJ1-6; D might be TRBD1 (5 bases). Germline CDR1 is SGHDN and CDR2 is FVKESK. This CDR3 comprises 15 residues. V lost 0 bases to trimming and J lost 6 bases, with 9 bases between them. This CDR3 is CASSQDPRGNSPLHF. The CDR3 coding sequence is TGTGCCAGCAGCCAAGATCCAAGGGGTAATTCACCCCTCCACTTT.

V is TRBV30 and J is TRBJ1-4; 7 bases map to TRBD1. With 7 bases clipped from V and 3 bases from J, the junction kept 5 bases outside the gene matches. Germline assignment: CDR1 GTSNPN and CDR2 SVGIG (reference sequence). This CDR3 spans 13 amino acids. CDR3 DNA sequence: TGTGCCTACCAGGGACAGCCTAATGAAAAACTGTTTTTT. This codes for CAYQGQPNEKLFF.

Comments on this clone: The sample has other DNA sequences that encode this CDR3 too. The chain carries TRBV5-4 and TRBJ1-6, with no clear D. This CDR3 has 14 amino acids. V lost 1 base to trimming and J lost 5 bases, with 7 bases between them. Germline lookup yields CDR1 SGHNT and CDR2 YYREEE (reference sequence). The CDR3 DNA follows: TGTGCCAGCAGCTTGACGGGAGATAATTCACCCCTCCACTTT. Protein: CASSLTGDNSPLHF.

The genes are TRBV27 and TRBJ2-2; 8 positions agree with TRBD1. Germline assignment: CDR1 MNHEY and CDR2 SMNVEV (reference sequence). V shed 9 bases, J shed 5 bases, and the junction held 8 bases outside the gene matches. This CDR3 spans 14 amino acids. CDR3 DNA sequence: TGTGCCAGAAGATTACAGGGGGGTACCGGGGAGCTGTTTTTT. The encoded protein is CARRLQGGTGELFF.

Only a few counts were recorded for this clone. The chain employs TRBV10-3 and TRBJ2-2; D is undetermined. CDR3 size: 15 residues. Deletions cut 4 bases from V and 1 base from J, with 10 bases between. Germline V gene sequence: CDR1 ENHRY, CDR2 SYGVKD. DNA of the CDR3: TGTGCCATCAGTGGATTTCCAGGGAACACCGGGGAGCTGTTTTTT. As protein: CAISGFPGNTGELFF.

This sequence joins TRBV5-4 and TRBJ2-5; 10 bases are shared with TRBD1. The CDR3 contains 16 residues. In germline, CDR1 is SGHNT, CDR2 YYREEE (reference sequence). The V gene end was trimmed by 4 bases and the J gene end by 5 bases; junction bases not matched to a gene: 11. In nucleotides, the CDR3 is TGTGCCAGCAGCATAGACAGGGGGCAAGCTGCTGAGACCCAGTACTTC. It specifies CASSIDRGQAAETQYF.

This chain links TRBV18 with TRBJ1-2; TRBD1 aligns across 9 bases. Germline CDR1 KGHSH, CDR2 LQKENI. This CDR3 spans 15 amino acids. V lost 1 base, J lost 6 bases, and 6 bases stayed unmatched. The CDR3 region has the DNA TGTGCCAGCTCACCACTGACAGGGGGGAATAATGGCTACACCTTC. Residues: CASSPLTGGNNGYTF.

The CDR3 loop is CASGLSPYRPQRVAAPVPKNIQYF. CDR3 sequence (DNA): TGTGCTAGTGGTTTGTCGCCTTACAGACCCCAGCGAGTAGCGGCCCCGGTCCCCAAAAACATTCAGTACTTC. This chain joins TRBV12-5 and TRBJ2-4; a possible D gene is TRBD2 (6 bases). The CDR3 sequence is 24 residues long. Germline lookup yields CDR1 LGHNT and CDR2 FRNRAP. The V end was cut by 2 bases, the J end by 2 bases, with 37 bases between. Together with reference TRBV12-5 and TRBJ2-4, the CDR3 gives the full variable domain: DARVTQTPRHKVTEMGQEVTMRCQPILGHNTVFWYRQTMMQGLELLAYFRNRAPLDDSGMPKDRFSAEMPDATLATLKIQPSEPRDSAVYFCASGLSPYRPQRVAAPVPKNIQYFGAGTRLSVL.

The chain combines TRBV5-1 with TRBJ2-7, with 8 positions matching TRBD2. The CDR3 totals 16 residues. With V trimmed by 0 bases and J by 7 bases, 12 bases remained unmatched. The germline V gene has CDR1 SGHRS and CDR2 YFSETQ. The CDR3 reads CASSLDLAGGSREQYF. In nucleotides, the CDR3 is TGCGCCAGCAGCTTGGACCTAGCGGGTGGCTCGCGGGAGCAGTACTTC.

In its sample, this clone was seen a few times. V usage is TRBV4-1 and J usage is TRBJ1-5; 7 positions match TRBD1. This CDR3 has 16 residues. The germline V gene encodes CDR1 MGHRA and CDR2 YSYEKL. V was pared by 0 bases and J by 3 bases, with 5 bases of the junction left unmatched. This chain's CDR3 is CASSQEGGTANQPQHF. The DNA of the CDR3 is TGCGCCAGCAGCCAAGAGGGTGGGACAGCCAATCAGCCCCAGCATTTT.

The chain carries TRBV5-5 and TRBJ2-7; tentatively, D is TRBD2 (6 bases). CDR3 length equals 17 residues. The ends were cut back, 4 bases at V and 0 bases at J, with 20 bases in the middle. The germline CDR1 and CDR2 sequences are SGHKS and YYEKEE (reference sequence). This CDR3 is CASSPMGPGLSSYEQYV. Here the CDR3 DNA reads TGTGCCAGCAGCCCCATGGGACCGGGACTTAGCTCCTACGAGCAGTACGTC.

The sample holds a few counts of this clone. The chain joins TRBV12-5 to TRBJ1-6; TRBD1 might be the D (6 bases). Germline lookup yields CDR1 LGHNT and CDR2 FRNRAP. V lost 9 bases and J 9 bases, leaving 15 bases between the germline ends. This CDR3 comprises 13 residues. CDR3 bases: TGTGCTAGCAGCCGGGGGGGGCTTTCACCCCTCCACTTT. It specifies CASSRGGLSPLHF.

This sequence joins TRBV10-1 and TRBJ2-3; 10 nucleotides agree with TRBD1. With V trimmed by 7 bases and J by 3 bases, 4 bases remained unmatched. The CDR3 contains 14 residues. Germline lookup yields CDR1 WNHNN and CDR2 SYGVQD (reference sequence). Here the CDR3 reads CASNDRGLTDTQYF. CDR3 sequence (DNA): TGCGCCAGCAACGACAGGGGGCTTACAGATACGCAGTATTTT.

The rearrangement uses TRBV7-9 and TRBJ1-6; a possible D gene is TRBD1 (5 bases). The CDR3 consists of 16 residues. Per the germline V gene, CDR1 is SEHNR and CDR2 is FQNEAQ (reference sequence). The germline V and J ends were trimmed by 5 bases and 9 bases, with 20 bases remaining between them. The CDR3 sequence is CASSDLQGGGISPLHF. CDR3 DNA: TGTGCCAGCAGCGATTTGCAGGGAGGAGGTATTTCACCCCTCCACTTT.

The V call is TRBV5-1, the J call TRBJ2-3; D ambiguous. Germline V gene data show CDR1 as SGHRS and CDR2 as YFSETQ. Trimming left V 4 bases short and J 5 bases short, with 8 bases between. The CDR3 covers 12 residues. CDR3 bases: TGCGCCAGCAGCCCGCCGGGAGATACGCAGTATTTT. Protein: CASSPPGDTQYF.

The chain carries TRBV27 and TRBJ2-1; D perhaps matches TRBD1 (5 bases). The CDR3 contains 15 residues. The germline CDR1 and CDR2 sequences are MNHEY and SMNVEV (reference sequence). Deletions cut 5 bases from V and 7 bases from J, with 18 bases between. The CDR3 nucleotides are TGTGCCAGCAGTGACCCAGGGTCGGGCAGGAATGAGCAGTTCTTC. The encoded protein is CASSDPGSGRNEQFF.

The J gene is TRBJ2-1, the V gene TRBV5-1; 15 bases are shared with TRBD2. The CDR3 runs 16 residues. V gave up 4 bases and J gave up 4 bases; unmatched junction bases: 3. Germline lookup yields CDR1 SGHRS and CDR2 YFSETQ. This chain's CDR3 is CASSTGTSGGYNEQFF. For the CDR3, the DNA is TGCGCCAGCAGCACCGGGACTAGCGGGGGGTACAATGAGCAGTTCTTC.

The chain couples TRBV5-1 to TRBJ2-3, with TRBD2 identical over 7 bases. Germline CDR1 and CDR2: SGHRS and YFSETQ. CDR3 length: 15 amino acids. The junction had 7 bases not matched to a gene; V was cut back by 0 bases and J by 6 bases. CDR3 in amino acids: CASSLGGGGADTQYF. The DNA of the CDR3 is TGCGCCAGCAGCTTGGGTGGCGGGGGAGCTGATACGCAGTATTTT. Full variable domain (remainder filled in from reference TRBV5-1 and TRBJ2-3): KAGVTQTPRYLIKTRGQQVTLSCSPISGHRSVSWYQQTPGQGLQFLFEYFSETQRNKGNFPGRFSGRQFSNSRSEMNVSTLELGDSALYLCASSLGGGGADTQYFGPGTRLTVL.

This rearrangement joins TRBV5-6 to TRBJ2-7, with 8 positions matching TRBD1. V shed 1 base and J 6 bases; nucleotides not matched to a gene: 6. There are 14 residues in the CDR3. Germline V gene lookup returns CDR1 SGHDT and CDR2 YYEEEE. The CDR3 DNA is TGTGCCAGCAGCTTGTGGACAGGGTGGGTCGAGCAGTACGTC. Translating it yields CASSLWTGWVEQYV.